This is a list of T cell receptor beta chains from one sample in a study of technical replicates of blood from a handful of donors. TCRdb keeps only in-frame clones here, not all; method: immunoSEQ multiplex PCR. Counted here are roughly 90,000 clones, 94% occurring once; the ten biggest clones make up roughly 0.22%. The specimen was T cells isolated from PBMCs. These receptors were taken from a human donor in good health. Each CDR3 is given with its conserved first and last residue.

cdr3_length	v_call	cdr3_aa
14	TRBV7-8	CASSLELPQETQYF
14	TRBV2	CASHRDSNTGELFF
15	TRBV9	CASSLGRGSLYEQYF
11	TRBV28	CASSLHYEQYF
16	TRBV4-1	CASSQPRTGGRETQYF
18	TRBV7-9	CASSSPLEVGDSGNTIYF
15	TRBV7-8	CASSSTGTANTEAFF
14	TRBV2	CASSREGENTEAFF
14	TRBV9	CASSFDRAPDTQYF
19	TRBV7-9	CASSLRGRGQIGMNTEAFF
17	TRBV4-1	CASSHFLGGTRADTQYF
13	TRBV5-6	CASSFQGSYEQYF
13	TRBV5-6	CASSLWTTDTQYF
14	TRBV7-8	CASRLGQGGQPQHF
15	TRBV5-1	CASSTSSGTDYGYTF